The 3 T cell receptor beta chains given below trace back to one sample, sequenced in a study of T-cell memory formation after mild COVID-19. Via MiXCR, TCRdb re-called the 5' RACE reads, giving one row per CDR3 protein. Altogether 400,000 to 500,000 distinct CDR3 sequences are present, around 18% being singletons, with the ten largest covering about 8.1%. Sample: PBMCs or a T cell subset sorted from them (not recorded which). The receptors here all came from an adult woman who had mild COVID-19 (a few samples of this study predate the infection). Cell type and time point are not known.

This clonotype was counted ten times or more. The chain has TRBV4-1 and TRBJ1-2; perhaps TRBD1 as D (5 bases). The CDR3 consists of 14 residues. V lost 4 bases and J lost 9, with 18 bases in between. Germline assignment: CDR1 MGHRA and CDR2 YSYEKL. CDR3 in amino acids: CASSPGPATGSYTF. DNA for the CDR3: TGCGCCAGCAGCCCGGGGCCGGCGACTGGGAGCTACACCTTC.

This clonotype was found a few times. The chain combines TRBV20-1 with TRBJ1-4; D gene ambiguous. The V end was cut by 6 bases, the J end by 8 bases, with 10 bases between. Per germline, CDR1 DFQATT and CDR2 SNEGSKA (reference sequence). The CDR3 runs to 11 residues. DNA for the CDR3: TGCAGTGCCCAAAGCGGCGAAAAACTGTTTTTT. As protein: CSAQSGEKLFF.

The gene calls are TRBV5-1 and TRBJ2-4, with 12 bases fitting TRBD2. The CDR3 loop spans 16 amino acids. Germline-derived CDR1 and CDR2 are SGHRS and YFSETQ. With 0 bases clipped from V and 6 bases from J, the junction kept 4 bases outside the gene matches. As DNA, the CDR3 is TGCGCCAGCAGCTTGGCCGAGACTAGCGGGAGAAACATTCAGTACTTC. Protein product: CASSLAETSGRNIQYF.